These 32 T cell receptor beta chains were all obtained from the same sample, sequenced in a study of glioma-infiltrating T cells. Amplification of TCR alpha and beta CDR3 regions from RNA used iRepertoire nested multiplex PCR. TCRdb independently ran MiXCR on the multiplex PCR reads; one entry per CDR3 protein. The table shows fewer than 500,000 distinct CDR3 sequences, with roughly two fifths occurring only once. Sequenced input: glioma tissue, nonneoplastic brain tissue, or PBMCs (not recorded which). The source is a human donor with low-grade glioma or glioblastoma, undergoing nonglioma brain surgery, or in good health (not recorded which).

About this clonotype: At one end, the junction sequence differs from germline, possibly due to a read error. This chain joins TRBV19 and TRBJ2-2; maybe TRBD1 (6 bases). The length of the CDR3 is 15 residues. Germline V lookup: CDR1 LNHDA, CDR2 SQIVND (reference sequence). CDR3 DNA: TGTGCCAGTAGCCCTTTGTTAGGGGACACCGGGAAGCTGTTTTTT. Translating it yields CASSPLLGDTGKLFF.

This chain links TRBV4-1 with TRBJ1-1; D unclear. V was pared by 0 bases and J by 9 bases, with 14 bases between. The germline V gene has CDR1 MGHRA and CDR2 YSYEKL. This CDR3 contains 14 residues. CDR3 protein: CASSQEGVWTKAFF. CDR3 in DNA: TGCGCCAGCAGCCAAGAGGGAGTTTGGACTAAAGCTTTCTTT.

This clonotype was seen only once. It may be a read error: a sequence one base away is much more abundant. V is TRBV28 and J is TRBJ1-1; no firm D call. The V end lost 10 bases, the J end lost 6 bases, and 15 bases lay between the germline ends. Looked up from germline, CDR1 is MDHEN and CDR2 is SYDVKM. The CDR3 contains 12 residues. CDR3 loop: CATLTRLPEAFF. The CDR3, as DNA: TGTGCCACCTTGACAAGACTCCCTGAAGCTTTCTTT.

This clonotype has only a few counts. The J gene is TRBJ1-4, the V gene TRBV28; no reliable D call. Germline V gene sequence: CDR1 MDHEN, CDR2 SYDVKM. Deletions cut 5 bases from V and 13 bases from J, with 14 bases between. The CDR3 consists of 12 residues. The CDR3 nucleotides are TGTGCCAGCAGTGGTCTTGCGCAGTTACTGTTTTTT. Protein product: CASSGLAQLLFF.

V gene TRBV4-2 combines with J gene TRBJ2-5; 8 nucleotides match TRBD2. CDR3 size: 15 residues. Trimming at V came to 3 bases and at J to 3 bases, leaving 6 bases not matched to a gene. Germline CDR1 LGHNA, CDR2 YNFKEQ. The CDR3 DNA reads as TGTGCCAGCAGCCACTCCGGGACTAGGGAAGAGACCCAGTACTTC. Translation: CASSHSGTREETQYF.

In DNA form, the CDR3 reads TGTGCCAGCAGCTTCGGGACGGGAGGCGATTTCGATGAGCAGTTCTTC. Residues: CASSFGTGGDFDEQFF. The chain links TRBV12-3 or TRBV12-4 to TRBJ2-1; 7 bases align to TRBD2. The CDR3 extends over 16 amino acids. V lost 6 bases to trimming and J lost 8 bases; unmatched junction nucleotides: 16.

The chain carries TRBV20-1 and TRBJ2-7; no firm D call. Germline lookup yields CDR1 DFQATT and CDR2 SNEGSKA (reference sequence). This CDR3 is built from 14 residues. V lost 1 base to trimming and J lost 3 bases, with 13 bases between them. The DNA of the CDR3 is TGCAGTGCTAGAGCAGGTTTTCCGCGCTACGAGCAGTACTTC. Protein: CSARAGFPRYEQYF.

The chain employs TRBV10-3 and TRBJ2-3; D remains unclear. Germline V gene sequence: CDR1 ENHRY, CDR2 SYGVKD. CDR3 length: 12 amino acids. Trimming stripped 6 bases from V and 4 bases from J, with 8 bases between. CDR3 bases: TGTGCCATCAGAAGACACGCAGATACGCAGTATTTT. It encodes CAIRRHADTQYF.

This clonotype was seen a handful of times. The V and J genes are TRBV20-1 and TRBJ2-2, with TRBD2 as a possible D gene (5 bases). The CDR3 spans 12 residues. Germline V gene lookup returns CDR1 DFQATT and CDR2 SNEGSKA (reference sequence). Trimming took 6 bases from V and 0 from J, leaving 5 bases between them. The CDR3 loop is CSAGANTGELFF. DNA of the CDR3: TGCAGTGCCGGGGCGAACACCGGGGAGCTGTTTTTT.

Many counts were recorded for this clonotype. Written as DNA, the CDR3 is TGCAGTGCCAATTCACTAGCGGAAACACACAATGAGCAGTTCTTC. It codes for CSANSLAETHNEQFF. The chain uses TRBV20-1 and TRBJ2-1; 8 bases agree with TRBD2. Germline trimming cut 6 bases from V and 5 bases from J; bases unmatched to any gene: 12. The CDR3 sequence is 15 residues long. Germline V gives CDR1 DFQATT, CDR2 SNEGSKA (reference sequence).

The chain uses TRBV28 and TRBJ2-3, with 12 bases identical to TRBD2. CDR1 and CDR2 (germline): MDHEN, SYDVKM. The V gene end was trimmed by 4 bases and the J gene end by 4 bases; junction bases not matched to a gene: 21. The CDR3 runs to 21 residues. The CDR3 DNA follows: TGTGCCAGCAGTTCCCCGCTAACCCTAGCGGGAGGGCCCTATAGCGCAGATACGCAGTATTTT. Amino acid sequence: CASSSPLTLAGGPYSADTQYF.

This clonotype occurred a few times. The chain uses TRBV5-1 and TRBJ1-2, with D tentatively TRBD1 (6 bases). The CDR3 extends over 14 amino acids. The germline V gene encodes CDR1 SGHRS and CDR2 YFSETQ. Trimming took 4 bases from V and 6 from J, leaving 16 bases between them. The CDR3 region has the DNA TGCGCCAGCAGCCCGAAGGACAGTGGCGATGGCTACACCTTC. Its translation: CASSPKDSGDGYTF.

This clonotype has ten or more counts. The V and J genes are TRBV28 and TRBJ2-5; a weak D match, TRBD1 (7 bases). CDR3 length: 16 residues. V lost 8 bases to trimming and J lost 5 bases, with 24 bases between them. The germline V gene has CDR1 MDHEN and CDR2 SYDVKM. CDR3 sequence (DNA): TGTGCCAGCGCCCCAGTGACAGGGAGGACTTTCGAGACCCAGTACTTC. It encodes CASAPVTGRTFETQYF.

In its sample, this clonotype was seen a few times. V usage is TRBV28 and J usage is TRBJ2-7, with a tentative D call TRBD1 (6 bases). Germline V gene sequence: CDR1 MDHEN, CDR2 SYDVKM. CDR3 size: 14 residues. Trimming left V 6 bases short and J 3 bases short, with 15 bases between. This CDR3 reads CASSRPGQDYEQYF. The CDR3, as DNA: TGTGCCAGCAGCCGCCCGGGACAAGACTACGAGCAGTACTTC.

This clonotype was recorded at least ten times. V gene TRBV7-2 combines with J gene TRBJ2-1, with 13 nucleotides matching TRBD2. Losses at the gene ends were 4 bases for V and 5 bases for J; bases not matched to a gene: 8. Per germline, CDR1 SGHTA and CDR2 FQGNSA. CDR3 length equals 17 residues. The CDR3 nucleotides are TGTGCCAGCAGCTCCCAGGCGGGACTAGCGGGACACAATGAGCAGTTCTTC. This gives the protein CASSSQAGLAGHNEQFF.

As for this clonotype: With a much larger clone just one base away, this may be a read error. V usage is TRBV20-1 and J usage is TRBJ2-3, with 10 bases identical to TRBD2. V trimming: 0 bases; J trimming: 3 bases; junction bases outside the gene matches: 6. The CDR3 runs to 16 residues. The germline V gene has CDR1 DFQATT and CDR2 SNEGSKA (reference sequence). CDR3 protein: CSARDAASGRTDTQYF. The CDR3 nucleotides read TGCAGTGCTAGAGATGCTGCTAGCGGGAGAACAGATACGCAGTATTTT.

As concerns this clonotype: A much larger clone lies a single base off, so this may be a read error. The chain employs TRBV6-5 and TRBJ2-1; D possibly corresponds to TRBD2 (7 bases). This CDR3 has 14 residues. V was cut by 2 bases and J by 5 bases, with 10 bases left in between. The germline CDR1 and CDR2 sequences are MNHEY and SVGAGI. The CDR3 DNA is TGTGCCAGCAGTTACCAGCGGGACAACAATGAGCAGTTCTTC. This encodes CASSYQRDNNEQFF.

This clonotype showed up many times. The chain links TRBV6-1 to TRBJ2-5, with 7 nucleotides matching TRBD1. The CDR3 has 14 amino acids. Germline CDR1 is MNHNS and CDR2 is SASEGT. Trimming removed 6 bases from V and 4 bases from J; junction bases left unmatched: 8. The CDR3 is CASSQVTGRETQYF. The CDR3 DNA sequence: TGTGCCAGCAGCCAAGTGACAGGGCGAGAGACCCAGTACTTC.

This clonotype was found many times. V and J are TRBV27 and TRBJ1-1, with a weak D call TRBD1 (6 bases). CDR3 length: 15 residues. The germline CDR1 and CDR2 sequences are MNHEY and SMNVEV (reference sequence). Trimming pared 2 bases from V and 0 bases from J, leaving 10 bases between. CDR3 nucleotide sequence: TGTGCCAGCAGTTTACGGGACACAGTGAACACTGAAGCTTTCTTT. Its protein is CASSLRDTVNTEAFF.

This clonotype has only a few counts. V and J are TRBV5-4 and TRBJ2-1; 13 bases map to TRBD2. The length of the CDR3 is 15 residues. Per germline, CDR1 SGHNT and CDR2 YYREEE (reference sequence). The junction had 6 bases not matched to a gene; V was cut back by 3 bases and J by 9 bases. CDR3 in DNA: TGTGCCAGCAGCTCAGGACTAGCGGGAGTGGGTGAGCAGTTCTTC. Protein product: CASSSGLAGVGEQFF.

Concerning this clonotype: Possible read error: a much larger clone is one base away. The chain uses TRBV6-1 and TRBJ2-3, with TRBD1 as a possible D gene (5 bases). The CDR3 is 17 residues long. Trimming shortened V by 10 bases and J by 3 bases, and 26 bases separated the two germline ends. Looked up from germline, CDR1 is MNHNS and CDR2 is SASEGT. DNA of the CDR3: TGTGCCACCACCTGGGGCCGATACGGCGACGGGACAGATACGCAGTATTTT. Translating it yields CATTWGRYGDGTDTQYF.

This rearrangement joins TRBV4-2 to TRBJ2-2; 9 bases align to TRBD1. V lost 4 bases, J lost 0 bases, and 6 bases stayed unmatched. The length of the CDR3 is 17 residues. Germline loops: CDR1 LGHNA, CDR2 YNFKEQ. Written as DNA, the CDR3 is TGTGCCAGCAGCCGAAAGGGACAGGGCCCGAACACCGGGGAGCTGTTTTTT. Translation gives CASSRKGQGPNTGELFF.

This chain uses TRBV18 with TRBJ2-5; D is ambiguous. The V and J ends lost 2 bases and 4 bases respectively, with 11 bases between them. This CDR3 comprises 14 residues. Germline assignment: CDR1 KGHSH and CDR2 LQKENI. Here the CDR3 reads CASSPSSLGETQYF. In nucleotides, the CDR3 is TGTGCCAGCTCACCATCGTCGCTGGGAGAGACCCAGTACTTC.

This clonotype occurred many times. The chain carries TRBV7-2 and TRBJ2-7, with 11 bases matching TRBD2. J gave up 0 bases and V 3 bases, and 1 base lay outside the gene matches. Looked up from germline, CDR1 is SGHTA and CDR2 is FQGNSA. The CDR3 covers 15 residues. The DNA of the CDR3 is TGTGCCAGCAGCTTCGGGACTAGCGGCTCCTACGAGCAGTACTTC. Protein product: CASSFGTSGSYEQYF.

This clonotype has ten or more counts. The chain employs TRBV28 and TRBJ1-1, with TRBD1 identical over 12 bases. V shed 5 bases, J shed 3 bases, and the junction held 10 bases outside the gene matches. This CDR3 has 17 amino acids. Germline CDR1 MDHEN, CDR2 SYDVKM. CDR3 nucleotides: TGTGCCAGCAGTCATCCTCGGGACAGGGGGCGCGACACTGAAGCTTTCTTT. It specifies CASSHPRDRGRDTEAFF.

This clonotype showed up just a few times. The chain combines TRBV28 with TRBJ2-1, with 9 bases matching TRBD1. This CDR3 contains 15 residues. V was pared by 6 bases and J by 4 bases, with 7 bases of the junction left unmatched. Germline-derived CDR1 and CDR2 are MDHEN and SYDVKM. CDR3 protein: CASRGQGMVYNEQFF. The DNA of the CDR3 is TGTGCCAGCAGGGGACAGGGAATGGTTTACAATGAGCAGTTCTTC.

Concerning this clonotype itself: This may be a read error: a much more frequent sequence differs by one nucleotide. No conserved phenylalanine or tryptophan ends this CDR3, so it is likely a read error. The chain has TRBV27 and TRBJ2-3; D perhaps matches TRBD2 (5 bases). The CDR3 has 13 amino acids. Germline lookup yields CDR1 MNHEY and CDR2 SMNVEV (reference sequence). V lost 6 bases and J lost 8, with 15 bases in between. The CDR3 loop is CASSFNFEGTQYL. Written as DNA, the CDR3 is TGTGCCAGCAGCTTCAATTTTGAGGGTACGCAGTATCTT.

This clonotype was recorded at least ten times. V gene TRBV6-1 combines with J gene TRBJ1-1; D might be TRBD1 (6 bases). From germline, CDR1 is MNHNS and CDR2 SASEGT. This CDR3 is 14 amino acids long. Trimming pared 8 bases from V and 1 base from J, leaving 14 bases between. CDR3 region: CASEIGGSNTEAFF. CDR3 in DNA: TGTGCCAGCGAAATAGGGGGTTCGAACACTGAAGCTTTCTTT.

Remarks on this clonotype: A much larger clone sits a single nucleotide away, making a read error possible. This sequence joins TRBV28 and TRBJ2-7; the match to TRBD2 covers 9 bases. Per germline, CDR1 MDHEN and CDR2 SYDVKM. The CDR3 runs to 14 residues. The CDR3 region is CATATLAGAYEEYF. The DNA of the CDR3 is TGTGCCACAGCGACTTTAGCGGGAGCCTACGAGGAGTACTTC.

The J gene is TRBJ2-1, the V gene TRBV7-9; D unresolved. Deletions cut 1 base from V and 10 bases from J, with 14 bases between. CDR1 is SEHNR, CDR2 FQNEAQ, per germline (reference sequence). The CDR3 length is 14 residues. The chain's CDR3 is CASSLVPPLSEQFF. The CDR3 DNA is TGTGCCAGCAGCTTAGTTCCCCCGTTATCCGAGCAGTTCTTC.

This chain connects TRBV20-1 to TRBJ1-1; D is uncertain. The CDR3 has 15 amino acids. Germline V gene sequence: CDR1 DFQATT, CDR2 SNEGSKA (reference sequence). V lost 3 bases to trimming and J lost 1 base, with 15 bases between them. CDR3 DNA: TGCAGTGCTAGCGCCCCCGGGTGCCGGAACACTGAAGCTTTCTTT. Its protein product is CSASAPGCRNTEAFF.

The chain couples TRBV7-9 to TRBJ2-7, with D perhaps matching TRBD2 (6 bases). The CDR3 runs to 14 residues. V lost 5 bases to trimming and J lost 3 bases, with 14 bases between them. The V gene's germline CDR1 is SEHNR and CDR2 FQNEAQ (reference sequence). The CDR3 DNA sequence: TGTGCCAGCAGCCAATACCCCGGGAGCTACGAGCAGTACTTC. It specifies CASSQYPGSYEQYF.